A selection of T cell receptor beta chains follows, all from one sample in a study of T cell responses to AZD1222 COVID-19 vaccine. Assay: immunoSEQ multiplex PCR; the TCRdb copy retains only in-frame clones and omits some. The data contain approximately 130,000 clones, 85% to 90% of them singletons. The input for sequencing was peripheral blood, taken on day 0 of AZD1222 vaccination. The receptors were gathered from an adult in good health. The CDR3 runs from the conserved cysteine through the conserved F or W. The order of the fields is J gene, V gene, clone size, D gene, CDR3 protein, CDR3 DNA. A D gene is named only where the DNA matches it firmly. Part of the rows lack a size; the others show once, few, many or a class for expanded clones.

TRBJ1-1,TRBV5-6,.,.,CASSSRANTEAFF,TGTGCCAGCAGCTCCAGGGCGAACACTGAAGCTTTCTTT
TRBJ1-1,TRBV5-1,once,.,CASSRGGGEYTEAFF,TGCGCCAGCAGCCGGGGGGGCGGAGAATACACTGAAGCTTTCTTT
TRBJ2-2,TRBV7-9,.,.,CASSPRALRGNTGELFF,TGTGCCAGCAGCCCACGGGCTCTTAGAGGGAACACCGGGGAGCTGTTTTTT
TRBJ2-7,TRBV12-5,.,TRBD1,CASGPGTGGRDYEQYF,TGTGCTAGTGGACCGGGGACAGGGGGACGGGATTACGAGCAGTACTTC
TRBJ1-6,TRBV9,.,.,CASSVGRSNSPLHF,TGTGCCAGCAGCGTAGGGCGGAGTAATTCACCCCTCCACTTT
TRBJ2-1,TRBV29-1,once,.,CSVETPYNEQFF,TGCAGCGTTGAAACGCCTTACAATGAGCAGTTCTTC
TRBJ1-2,TRBV7-2,.,.,CASSSGGNYGYTF,TGTGCCAGCAGTTCGGGAGGGAACTATGGCTACACCTTC
TRBJ2-5,TRBV4-1,.,TRBD2,CASSQDAGGMWTQYF,TGCGCCAGCAGCCAAGATGCGGGGGGCATGTGGACCCAGTACTTC
TRBJ1-4,TRBV2,.,.,CASSEGQASNEKLFF,TGTGCCAGCAGTGAAGGGCAGGCCTCTAATGAAAAACTGTTTTTT
TRBJ2-6,TRBV7-9,many,.,CASSQQGAGANVLTF,TGTGCCAGCAGCCAACAGGGTGCTGGGGCCAACGTCCTGACTTTC
TRBJ1-4,TRBV30,.,TRBD1,CAGDRTNEKLFF,TGTGCCGGGGACAGGACCAACGAAAAACTGTTTTTT
TRBJ1-1,TRBV12-3/TRBV12-4,.,.,CASSGSDAFF,TGTGCCAGCAGTGGGAGCGATGCTTTCTTT
TRBJ2-5,TRBV24-1,.,.,CATSGNMGVGTQYF,TGTGCCACCAGTGGGAACATGGGCGTGGGGACCCAGTACTTC
TRBJ1-2,TRBV30,.,.,CAWSTEGRGYTF,TGTGCCTGGAGTACCGAGGGTCGGGGCTACACCTTC
TRBJ2-4,TRBV3-1/TRBV3-2,once,.,CASSQREVKNIQYF,TGTGCCAGCAGCCAGCGGGAAGTCAAAAACATTCAGTACTTC
TRBJ1-1,TRBV3-1/TRBV3-2,.,.,CASSQNPAEAFF,TGTGCCAGCAGCCAAAATCCCGCTGAAGCTTTCTTT
TRBJ1-4,TRBV23-1,.,.,CASSQSATNEKLFF,TGCGCCAGCAGTCAGAGTGCAACTAATGAAAAACTGTTTTTT
TRBJ2-5,TRBV3-1/TRBV3-2,.,.,CASSPTAGDQETQYF,TGTGCCAGCAGCCCGACCGCAGGGGACCAAGAGACCCAGTACTTC
TRBJ2-5,TRBV7-9,.,.,CASSGETQYF,TGTGCCAGCAGTGGGGAGACCCAGTACTTC
TRBJ2-5,TRBV7-2,.,.,CASSGGARETQYF,TGTGCCAGCAGTGGGGGGGCGAGGGAGACCCAGTACTTC
TRBJ2-3,TRBV7-9,.,TRBD1,CASSSRDRRDTQYF,TGTGCCAGCAGCTCGAGGGACAGGAGGGATACGCAGTATTTT
TRBJ1-2,TRBV19,.,TRBD1,CASSPRDSFSAHGYTF,TGTGCCAGTAGTCCAAGGGACAGCTTTTCGGCTCATGGCTACACCTTC
TRBJ1-5,TRBV15,.,TRBD1,CATAVDRGHQPQHF,TGTGCCACCGCCGTTGACAGGGGGCATCAGCCCCAGCATTTT
TRBJ1-2,TRBV5-6,few,.,CASSDDSGYTF,TGTGCCAGCAGCGATGACAGCGGCTACACCTTC
TRBJ1-4,TRBV30,.,TRBD1,CAWSSRTGGEKLFF,TGTGCCTGGAGTTCTCGCACAGGGGGTGAAAAACTGTTTTTT
TRBJ2-1,TRBV24-1,.,.,CATSDSGLRPRRGEISYNEQFF,TGTGCCACCAGTGACTCGGGGTTGAGACCTCGAAGGGGGGAAATATCCTACAATGAGCAGTTCTTC
TRBJ2-2,TRBV19,.,.,CATSPRGGELFF,TGTGCCACCTCCCCGAGGGGCGGGGAGCTGTTTTTT
TRBJ1-6,TRBV19,once,.,CASTGSSYNSPLHF,TGTGCCAGTACAGGGTCCTCCTATAATTCACCCCTCCACTTT
TRBJ1-3,TRBV5-5,.,.,CASSLGRNPGNTIYF,TGTGCCAGCAGCTTGGGTCGAAACCCTGGAAACACCATATATTTT
TRBJ2-1,TRBV6-4,.,TRBD2,CASSETGGVNEQFF,TGTGCCAGCAGTGAAACGGGAGGGGTCAATGAGCAGTTCTTC
TRBJ1-2,TRBV7-9,.,.,CASSFDGGDGYTF,TGTGCCAGCAGCTTCGACGGCGGAGATGGCTACACCTTC
TRBJ2-5,TRBV19,.,TRBD1,CASSIERGTGVRETQYF,TGTGCCAGTAGTATAGAAAGAGGGACAGGGGTCCGGGAGACCCAGTACTTC
TRBJ2-7,TRBV18,.,.,CASSPTGPYGQQYF,TGTGCCAGCTCACCCACCGGGCCCTACGGCCAGCAGTACTTC
TRBJ1-5,TRBV7-3,.,TRBD1,CASSLFYRGPNQPQHF,TGTGCCAGCAGCTTATTCTACAGGGGGCCCAATCAGCCCCAGCATTTT
TRBJ2-2,TRBV7-9,.,TRBD2,CASGGEGRNTGELFF,TGTGCCTCCGGAGGGGAGGGAAGGAACACCGGGGAGCTGTTTTTT
TRBJ2-3,TRBV5-6,.,.,CASSREPGGRSTDTQYF,TGTGCCAGCAGCCGAGAGCCTGGGGGACGATCCACAGATACGCAGTATTTT
TRBJ2-1,TRBV27,.,.,CASSLSGGFLGEQFF,TGTGCCAGCAGTTTATCGGGGGGTTTCCTGGGTGAGCAGTTCTTC
TRBJ2-3,TRBV11-2,.,.,CASSLADNRVYSTDTQYF,TGTGCCAGCAGCTTAGCGGACAACAGGGTTTACAGCACAGATACGCAGTATTTT
TRBJ2-1,TRBV6-5,few,.,CASSYSMQDRYNEQFF,TGTGCCAGCAGTTACTCGATGCAGGACCGCTACAATGAGCAGTTCTTC
TRBJ1-4,TRBV18,.,.,CASSYGQRGSNEKLFF,TGTGCCAGCTCGTACGGACAGAGGGGATCTAATGAAAAACTGTTTTTT
TRBJ1-1,TRBV5-6,.,TRBD1,CASSPNPGQGAGNTEAFF,TGTGCCAGCAGCCCAAATCCGGGACAGGGGGCTGGGAACACTGAAGCTTTCTTT
TRBJ1-2,TRBV4-1,.,.,CASSQDRGWGYGYTF,TGCGCCAGCAGCCAAGACAGGGGTTGGGGCTATGGCTACACCTTC
TRBJ1-2,TRBV7-9,.,.,CASSLEGLSRGYTF,TGTGCCAGCAGCTTAGAGGGCCTAAGTCGGGGCTACACCTTC
TRBJ1-1,TRBV4-2,.,.,CASSQPQNTEAFF,TGTGCCAGCAGCCAGCCACAGAACACTGAAGCTTTCTTT
TRBJ2-1,TRBV3-1/TRBV3-2,.,TRBD2,CASSQESWARRGGHEQFF,TGTGCCAGCAGCCAAGAGAGTTGGGCGAGACGGGGGGGCCATGAGCAGTTCTTC
TRBJ2-1,TRBV5-1,.,TRBD2,CASSLALAGINEQFF,TGCGCCAGCAGCTTGGCCCTAGCGGGTATAAATGAGCAGTTCTTC
TRBJ2-7,TRBV3-1/TRBV3-2,.,.,CASSWTSGYEQYF,TGTGCCAGCAGTTGGACATCCGGCTACGAGCAGTACTTC
TRBJ2-5,TRBV24-1,.,.,CAAPHKARGGQETQYF,TGTGCCGCTCCTCACAAGGCCCGAGGGGGGCAAGAGACCCAGTACTTC
TRBJ1-1,TRBV28,.,.,CASSSTGGEVTEAFF,TGTGCCAGCAGTTCCACCGGAGGGGAAGTCACTGAAGCTTTCTTT
TRBJ2-7,TRBV18,.,.,CASQQQGGSFYEQYF,TGTGCCAGTCAGCAACAGGGAGGCTCCTTCTACGAGCAGTACTTC
TRBJ2-7,TRBV29-1,few,.,CSVLQDYEQYF,TGCAGCGTCTTACAGGACTACGAGCAGTACTTC
TRBJ1-6,TRBV7-3,.,.,CASSFLDGYSPLHF,TGTGCCAGCAGCTTTCTGGACGGTTATTCACCCCTCCACTTT
TRBJ2-3,TRBV7-9,.,.,CASSSPQGYSPDTQYF,TGTGCCAGCAGCTCCCCACAGGGATATTCCCCAGATACGCAGTATTTT
TRBJ1-5,TRBV2,.,.,CASSEAGTAAQHF,TGTGCCAGCAGTGAAGCCGGGACGGCGGCCCAGCATTTT
TRBJ2-2,TRBV7-7,.,TRBD2,CASSLVGLAGVGELFF,TGTGCCAGCAGCTTAGTTGGCCTAGCGGGGGTCGGGGAGCTGTTTTTT
TRBJ1-2,TRBV6-2/TRBV6-3,.,TRBD1,CASSLGQGGGYTF,TGTGCCAGCAGTCTTGGACAGGGAGGTGGCTACACCTTC
TRBJ1-6,TRBV27,few,.,CASSFNDSPLHF,TGTGCCAGCAGTTTTAATGATTCACCCCTCCACTTT
TRBJ2-7,TRBV15,.,.,CATSRDRHYEQYF,TGTGCCACCAGCAGAGATCGCCACTACGAGCAGTACTTC
TRBJ2-5,TRBV14,.,TRBD2,CASSQELTGGIETQYF,TGTGCCAGCAGCCAAGAGCTGACGGGGGGGATAGAGACCCAGTACTTC
TRBJ2-7,TRBV6-5,.,TRBD2,CASSYSGGSLGYEQYF,TGTGCCAGCAGTTACTCCGGGGGGTCCCTTGGCTACGAGCAGTACTTC